These T cell receptor beta chains were read from a single sample in a study of blood T cell repertoires in COVID-19. Only in-frame clones appear in the TCRdb table, and some are missing; sequencing was by immunoSEQ multiplex PCR. Among 300,000 to 500,000 clones listed, roughly 90% were seen once. Sequences were obtained from PBMCs or T cells enriched from blood (not recorded which). The receptor source for this set is a woman in her twenties or thirties with acute COVID-19. CDR3s include the opening cysteine and the closing phenylalanine or tryptophan. Fields, in order: V gene, J gene, clone size, D gene, CDR3 DNA, CDR3 protein. The D gene is left open where the match is weak. Expanded clones are given a class, and other clones once, few, many or no size at all.

TRBV12-5	TRBJ2-1	.	.	TGTGCTAGTGGTTTGTATAGCGAGAAGCAGTTCTTC	CASGLYSEKQFF
TRBV5-1	TRBJ2-1	.	.	TGCGCCAGCAGCCCGGCACCAAGGGGAAATAATGAGCAGTTCTTC	CASSPAPRGNNEQFF
TRBV5-1	TRBJ2-5	.	.	TGCGCCAGCAGCCCCGTGGCGGGGAGTGAAGAGACCCAGTACTTC	CASSPVAGSEETQYF
TRBV7-8	TRBJ1-5	.	.	TGTGCCAGCAGCCATCTAGGGGGTCAGCCCCAGCATTTT	CASSHLGGQPQHF
TRBV9	TRBJ1-2	.	.	TGTGCCAGCGGAGAGGGGGTCCCCACGAACTATGGCTACACCTTC	CASGEGVPTNYGYTF
TRBV4-2	TRBJ1-5	.	TRBD1	TGTGCCAGCAGCCAGTCGGCAGGGGGCGCGACCCATAGCAATCAGCCCCAGCATTTT	CASSQSAGGATHSNQPQHF
TRBV19	TRBJ2-1	.	TRBD1	TGTGCCAGTTGGGGGACAGGGCGTAATGAGCAGTTCTTC	CASWGTGRNEQFF
TRBV5-1	TRBJ2-5	.	TRBD2	TGCGCCAGCAGCTTGATCGAGCGGGGGGCACAAGGTCAGACCCAGTACTTC	CASSLIERGAQGQTQYF
TRBV10-3	TRBJ1-6	.	.	TGTGCCATCAGTGAGTCGATCTTCGGGAAATCACCCCTCCACTTT	CAISESIFGKSPLHF
TRBV6-5	TRBJ1-1	.	TRBD1	TGTGCCAGCAGTCACCGGACAGGGAACACTGAAGCTTTCTTT	CASSHRTGNTEAFF
TRBV9	TRBJ1-3	once	.	TGTGCCAGCAGCGTTAACGAGGGAAACACCATATATTTT	CASSVNEGNTIYF
TRBV28	TRBJ2-7	.	TRBD2	TGTGCCAGCAGTTTAGGGGGAGCGGGGGGACAGTTTAACGAGCAGTACTTC	CASSLGGAGGQFNEQYF
TRBV5-8	TRBJ1-1	.	.	TGTGCCAGCAGCTTTCGGGGGATAATGAACACTGAAGCTTTCTTT	CASSFRGIMNTEAFF
TRBV15	TRBJ2-1	.	TRBD2	TGTGCCACCAGCATACAGCGGGGGGGCCTCGGCGAGCAGTTCTTC	CATSIQRGGLGEQFF
TRBV5-1	TRBJ1-2	once	TRBD1	TGCGCCAGCAGCTTGGGGGAAGGGGGCGCGGTTGAACTTGACTATGGCTACACCTTC	CASSLGEGGAVELDYGYTF
TRBV3-1/TRBV3-2	TRBJ1-1	.	.	TGTGCCAGCAGCCAAGGTGTAGGGAGAACTGAAGCTTTCTTT	CASSQGVGRTEAFF
TRBV6-5	TRBJ1-4	once	TRBD1	TGTGCCAGCAGGACAGGGTTGAAGGAAAAACTGTTTTTT	CASRTGLKEKLFF
TRBV12-3/TRBV12-4	TRBJ1-2	.	.	TGTGCCAGCAGTTTAGGGGAGAGCTATGGCTACACCTTC	CASSLGESYGYTF
TRBV19	TRBJ2-1	.	TRBD2	TGTGCCAGTACCCTAGCGGGGGAGAACTACAATGAGCAGTTCTTC	CASTLAGENYNEQFF
TRBV6-1	TRBJ1-1	.	TRBD1	TGTGCCAGCAGTGAAGGTGGGGACAGGGATATGCCTGAAGCTTTCTTT	CASSEGGDRDMPEAFF
TRBV7-2	TRBJ2-7	.	.	TGTGCCAGCAGCTCTAGACCGGGGAAACTTTACGAGCAGTACTTC	CASSSRPGKLYEQYF
TRBV7-6	TRBJ1-1	.	TRBD1	TGTGCCAGCAGCCCAACAGGGGGCGGATTGGACACTGAAGCTTTCTTT	CASSPTGGGLDTEAFF
TRBV2	TRBJ2-5	.	.	TGTGCCGGAGGACCCAACCAAGAGACCCAGTACTTC	CAGGPNQETQYF
TRBV9	TRBJ2-3	once	TRBD1	TGTGCCAGCAGCCCCAGACAGGGAGTGGGCACAGATACGCAGTATTTT	CASSPRQGVGTDTQYF
TRBV19	TRBJ2-7	.	.	TGTGCCAGTAGTACGGGGAGAGGCGAGCAGTACTTC	CASSTGRGEQYF
TRBV19	TRBJ2-2	.	TRBD1	TGTGCCAGTAGCGGACAGGGGCTTGGCGGGGAGCTGTTTTTT	CASSGQGLGGELFF
TRBV2	TRBJ2-7	many	TRBD2	TGTGCCAGCGTCTCCCAAAGCGGGGGAGAGCAGTACTTC	CASVSQSGGEQYF
TRBV27	TRBJ2-2	once	TRBD2	TGTGCCAGCAGTTGGGGCCGACTAGCGGGGGGGCCCACCGGGGAGCTGTTTTTT	CASSWGRLAGGPTGELFF
TRBV3-1/TRBV3-2	TRBJ2-7	.	TRBD1	TGTGCCAGCAGCTGGACAGGGATCTCCTACGAGCAGTACTTC	CASSWTGISYEQYF
TRBV14	TRBJ2-2	once	TRBD1	TGTGCCAGCAGCCAAGGACAGGGGGCCCGGAGCGGGGAGCTGTTTTTT	CASSQGQGARSGELFF
TRBV19	TRBJ1-5	.	TRBD1	TGTGCCAGTAGCAGGGGGGCGAGCAATCAGCCCCAGCATTTT	CASSRGASNQPQHF